The sequence of this T cell receptor beta chain was determined in a study of immune evolution from preneoplasia to lung adenocarcinoma (dated by TCRdb to the early 2020s). Broadly, across the study: HLA loss of heterozygosity was seen in around 7.3%, 15% and 36% of AIS, MIA and ADC lesions, and in no AAH lesions. The study combined immune gene expression, TCR sequencing and multiplex immunofluorescence to profile immune contexture across lung adenocarcinoma precursors and invasive adenocarcinoma. Resected precursor lesions (AAH, AIS, MIA) and invasive adenocarcinomas were compared against paired morphologically normal lung tissue. Sample size was based on specimen availability rather than a prior power calculation. The immune data were integrated with whole exome sequencing and methylation data from the same cohort of nodules. A total of under 60 patients with pulmonary nodules who underwent surgical resection were included in the overall cohort. TCR sequencing data were obtained from 55 or so patients. According to the study, around 99 samples were used for TCR sequencing. Class I HLA alleles were inferred from exome data with POLYSOLVER, and allele-specific HLA loss was detected with LOHHLA.

The immunoSEQ hsTCRbeta Kit was used to sequence TCR beta CDR3 regions from DNA. From the authors' description of their analysis: TCR sequencing data were analysed with the ImmunoSEQ Analyzer. T cell clonality was defined as 1 minus Pielou's evenness, as computed on productive rearrangements. The inverse Simpson index, applied to productive templates, was used to measure T cell diversity. T cell density was TCR beta template counts normalized to usable DNA, estimated by amplifying and sequencing housekeeping genes. TCR metrics were compared across histologic stages using two-sided Kruskal-Wallis tests. TCRdb stores this immuneACCESS table with in-frame sequences only. Part of the clones is absent; in the studies checked, under half of the shortfall reflects unresolved V genes, and no reason is known for the rest. That table supplies the V and J calls and clone size; D and trimming were determined from the DNA. Here the sample has under 8,000 clones; more than 75% occur a single time. 7.5% to 9.5% of the sample lies in the top ten.

Between about 2014 and 2017, the patients underwent resection in either Japan or China. Histologic diagnosis of each case was confirmed independently by two lung cancer pathologists on H&E slides. For nucleic acid extraction, premalignant or tumor cells were enriched by macro-dissection following pathologic assessment. FFPE tissue was used for DNA isolation with the AllPrep DNA/RNA FFPE Kit. At the junction V is shortened by 4 bases and J by 8 bases, with 9 bases in between. Counted from cysteine to phenylalanine, this CDR3 has 12 amino acids. Only the CDR3 DNA is retained, 36 bases long and in frame from the first base. Reading the germline V gene gives CDR1 MDHEN and CDR2 SYDVKM. Regarding this clone: Its cognate antigen has yet to be identified. No quality values exist for individual bases; no much larger clone is one base distant.

Study-wide conclusions, independent of this receptor: Clonality was highest in normal lung, while later-stage lesions appeared to show lower clonality but higher T cell density and diversity. KRAS-mutant nodules showed the highest T cell clonality compared with EGFR-mutant or double wild-type lesions. Top T cell clone frequencies were highest in normal lung and appeared to decrease progressively from AAH through AIS, MIA and invasive adenocarcinoma. The findings were based on association rather than direct causation, and larger cohorts with long-term follow-up and longitudinal biopsies were deemed needed. Because every patient came from Japan and China, how well the results apply to Western populations was uncertain.

Sequenced material: FFPE minimally invasive lung adenocarcinoma tissue. The cell subset or site tag for this specimen amounts to: micro-invasive lung adenocarcinoma (MIA). The chain uses TRBV28 and TRBJ2-1; confidence is insufficient to name the D gene. The TCR was taken from a person in their 70s with lung adenocarcinoma. For the CDR3, the sequence is CASSSFKDEQFF. The DNA sequence is as follows: TGTGCCAGCAGTTCGTTTAAAGATGAGCAGTTCTTC.